The next 19 T cell receptor beta chains were all read from a single sample in a study of tumor-infiltrating lymphocytes in oesophageal squamous cell carcinoma. Each CDR3 protein is one row after TCRdb ran MiXCR on the PCR reads. The profile shows about 20,000 distinct CDR3 sequences, around 39% of them singletons. The sequencing sample was made of esophageal tumor tissue. The source of these receptors is a male donor with esophageal squamous cell carcinoma.

This clonotype has at least ten counts. Possible read error: a much larger clone is one base away. DNA of the CDR3: TGTGCCAGCAGTGTATCTGACAATGAGCAGTACTTC. It is translated as CASSVSDNEQYF. The gene calls are TRBV6-1 and TRBJ2-5; D remains ambiguous. This CDR3 has 12 residues. Germline V gives CDR1 MNHNS, CDR2 SASEGT. Trimming shortened V by 4 bases and J by 11 bases, and 14 bases separated the two germline ends.

This clonotype was observed at least ten times. This sequence joins TRBV2 and TRBJ1-1; TRBD1 matches at 7 bases. Germline V gene lookup returns CDR1 SNHLY and CDR2 FYNNEI. The CDR3 is 14 residues long. The ends lost 8 bases at V and 4 bases at J; junction bases unmatched: 10. This CDR3 is CASFRRQGSTEAFF. CDR3 bases: TGTGCCAGCTTCCGCCGACAGGGCAGCACTGAAGCTTTCTTT.

This clonotype was seen a single time. The chain links TRBV7-9 to TRBJ2-7; TRBD2 aligns across 10 bases. The J call is doubtful: the DNA matches TRBJ2-1 better. There are 17 residues in the CDR3. Germline V CDR1 and CDR2: SEHNR, FQNEAQ (reference sequence). The CDR3 DNA is TGTGCCAGCAGCTTAGTATTCCTAGCGGGAGCCCCGGGTGAGCAGTTCTTC. Amino acids: CASSLVFLAGAPGEQFF.

In its sample, this clonotype was seen many times. The J gene is TRBJ2-3, the V gene TRBV6-1; 8 bases are shared with TRBD1. J was trimmed by 0 bases and V by 5 bases; bases with no gene match: 4. CDR1 is MNHNS and CDR2 is SASEGT in the germline V gene. This CDR3 region has 15 residues. CDR3 sequence: CASSRQGRSTDTQYF. The CDR3 DNA follows: TGTGCCAGCAGTAGACAGGGGCGAAGCACAGATACGCAGTATTTT.

CDR3: CASSLVGWGETQYF. The CDR3 region has the DNA TGTGCCAGCAGCTTAGTGGGTTGGGGGGAGACCCAGTACTTC. This sequence joins TRBV7-8 and TRBJ2-4; D may be TRBD1 or TRBD2 (5 bases each). The J call is uncertain, as TRBJ2-5 better fits the DNA end. CDR3 length equals 14 residues. Germline V lookup: CDR1 SGHVS, CDR2 FQNEAQ.

In its sample, this clonotype was seen many times. The rearrangement uses TRBV6-1 and TRBJ1-5; 10 nucleotides line up with TRBD1. The CDR3 has 16 amino acids. The V and J ends lost 5 bases and 3 bases, in that order; junction bases with no gene match: 7. Germline CDR1 reads MNHNS; CDR2 reads SASEGT. The CDR3 is CASSTIDRGLNQPQHF. CDR3 coding DNA: TGTGCCAGCAGTACAATAGACAGGGGGCTCAATCAGCCCCAGCATTTT.

The V call is TRBV28, the J call TRBJ2-7; the D gene is possibly TRBD2 (6 bases). The J call is doubtful: the DNA matches TRBJ2-1 better. CDR3 length: 12 residues. Germline loops: CDR1 MDHEN, CDR2 SYDVKM. The CDR3 here is CASSSSSDEQFF. As DNA, the CDR3 is TGTGCCAGCAGTTCCTCTAGCGATGAGCAGTTCTTC.

This clonotype showed up just once. One junction end disagrees with the germline gene, perhaps due to a read error. This chain uses TRBV5-3 with TRBJ2-4; 8 bases are shared with TRBD1. TRBV5-3 qualifies as an ORF whose function is uncertain. The CDR3 has 15 amino acids. CDR3 nucleotides: TGCGCCAGCAGCCAGGGGGCTAGGGCCAAAAACATTCAGTACTTC. It yields the protein CASSQGARAKNIQYF.

The chain has TRBV7-3 and TRBJ1-1; the D is unclear. CDR3 length equals 15 residues. Trimming took off 3 bases at V and 6 bases at J, with 17 bases between the two ends. Germline CDR1 reads SGHTA; CDR2 reads FQGTGA. The CDR3 loop reads CASSFSFRNEAEAFF. The CDR3 region has the DNA TGTGCCAGCAGCTTCTCTTTCAGAAACGAAGCTGAAGCTTTCTTT.

On this clonotype itself: This may be a read error, as it is one base from a much larger clone. The chain links TRBV5-1 to TRBJ2-2, with TRBD2 matching over 14 bases. The CDR3 consists of 16 residues. Germline assignment: CDR1 SGHRS and CDR2 YFSETQ. The trim removed 7 bases at V and 7 bases at J, leaving 9 bases unmatched. The CDR3 is CASGSGLAGGHGELFF. The CDR3 bases are TGCGCCAGCGGCTCTGGACTAGCGGGGGGCCACGGGGAGCTGTTTTTT.

With respect to this clonotype: The junction does not match germline at one end; this may be a read error. The J gene is TRBJ2-3, the V gene TRBV4-1, with TRBD2 matching 7 bases. This CDR3 has 14 amino acids. Per germline, CDR1 MGHRA and CDR2 YSYEKL. CDR3 DNA sequence: TGCGCCAGCAGGCAAGGACTAGGTGGGGATACGCAGTATTTT. Translating it yields CASRQGLGGDTQYF.

This clonotype was recorded at least ten times. This sequence joins TRBV12-3 or TRBV12-4 and TRBJ2-2, with D possibly matching TRBD1 (6 bases). The CDR3 runs 17 residues. Trimming removed 4 bases from V and 6 bases from J, with 21 bases in between. CDR3 bases: TGTGCCAGCAGTTCCGACCACAGGGTTCGCGTTTCCGGGGAGCTGTTTTTT. The encoded protein is CASSSDHRVRVSGELFF.

This clonotype was counted at least ten times. This chain's CDR3 is CASSLMTVDETQYF. The CDR3 region has the DNA TGTGCCAGCAGCCTAATGACAGTTGACGAGACCCAGTACTTC. The chain carries TRBV28 and TRBJ2-5; tentatively, D is TRBD1 (5 bases). Trimming shortened V by 6 bases and J by 5 bases, and 16 bases separated the two germline ends. This CDR3 has 14 amino acids. The V gene's germline CDR1 is MDHEN and CDR2 SYDVKM.

This clonotype was picked up a small number of times. It is likely a read error, because the conserved phenylalanine at the end of the CDR3 is missing. Because the CDR3's place on the DNA is in doubt, the DNA is left out and the CDR3 is given as listed by TCRdb. The rearrangement links TRBV7-8 to TRBJ2-5; the DNA was not used to check the table's D call, TRBD2. The CDR3 has 14 residues if both end residues are counted. Germline V gene data show CDR1 as SGHVS and CDR2 as FQNEAQ. The CDR3 reads CASSLTASPLHFGN.

As to this clonotype: A read error is possible here, since a much larger clone lies one base away. The V call is TRBV11-1, the J call TRBJ2-5; D uncertain. The germline V gene has CDR1 SGHAT and CDR2 FQDESV (reference sequence). The CDR3 extends over 14 amino acids. Trimming cost V 5 bases and J 1 base, with 11 bases left between them. CDR3 sequence (DNA): TGTGCCAGCAGCGACCGTACTATCCAAGAGACCCAGTACTTC. Translation: CASSDRTIQETQYF.

This clonotype was counted between two and nine times. A much larger clone is a single base away; this may be a read error. The chain carries TRBV28 and TRBJ2-7; D remains ambiguous. The end of the DNA fits TRBJ2-1 better, so the J call may be wrong. From germline, CDR1 is MDHEN and CDR2 SYDVKM. CDR3 length: 14 residues. The CDR3 region has the DNA TGTGCCAGCAGTTTACTCCAGGAATCCTACGAGCAGTTCTTC. Its translation is CASSLLQESYEQFF.

This clonotype occurred many times. The chain has TRBV11-2 and TRBJ2-1; TRBD2 is a possible D gene (6 bases). This CDR3 spans 15 amino acids. The germline V gene has CDR1 SGHAT and CDR2 FQNNGV. Trimming removed 5 bases from V and 10 bases from J, with 21 bases in between. The CDR3 coding sequence is TGTGCCAGCAGCCCAATATGGGACTCCTCCTACGAGCAGTTCTTC. This gives the protein CASSPIWDSSYEQFF.

The table lists this clonotype with many counts. V gene TRBV6-1 combines with J gene TRBJ2-4; the D is unclear. The CDR3 spans 15 residues. From germline, CDR1 is MNHNS and CDR2 SASEGT. V dropped 5 bases and J dropped 7 bases, with 18 bases sitting between them. CDR3 residues: CASSYSRTLANIQYF. CDR3 in DNA: TGTGCCAGCAGTTATTCCCGAACCCTGGCGAACATTCAGTACTTC.

Ten or more counts support this clonotype. This chain connects TRBV27 to TRBJ1-2; TRBD1 agrees at 10 bases. The length of the CDR3 is 14 residues. V shed 4 bases, J shed 7 bases, and the junction held 6 bases outside the gene matches. Per germline, CDR1 MNHEY and CDR2 SMNVEV (reference sequence). Here the CDR3 DNA reads TGTGCCAGCAGTTCCGGGACAGGGGCGGGTGGCTACACCTTC. Its translation is CASSSGTGAGGYTF.